This T cell receptor beta chain emerged from a study of blood T cell repertoires in COVID-19. Whole-study context: COVID-19 samples from acute and convalescent phases originated in the United States, Italy and Spain. T cells, B-cell-depleted T cells, or PBMCs provided the cDNA or gDNA that served as material.

J lost 3 bases, V lost 1 base, and 1 base had no gene match. The germline V gene encodes CDR1 SGHTA and CDR2 FQGNSA. The CDR3 contains 15 residues. Per the original methods: By means of reference gene primer amplification, nucleated cell counts were estimated. Here immunoSEQ multiplex PCR was the method, and the copy in TCRdb shows in-frame clones only, minus some. That table furnishes V, J and clone size, whereas the DNA furnished D and trimming. The data show some 250,000 clones, with about 90% seen just once and about 3.1% held by the top ten. This sequence joins TRBV7-2 and TRBJ2-1; 9 nucleotides agree with TRBD2. The clonotype comes from a woman in her 30s who had recovered from COVID-19. Material for sequencing was peripheral blood. The CDR3 coding sequence is TGTGCCAGCAGCTTAGGCGGGGGGGGCTACAATGAGCAGTTCTTC. Protein product: CASSLGGGGYNEQFF.